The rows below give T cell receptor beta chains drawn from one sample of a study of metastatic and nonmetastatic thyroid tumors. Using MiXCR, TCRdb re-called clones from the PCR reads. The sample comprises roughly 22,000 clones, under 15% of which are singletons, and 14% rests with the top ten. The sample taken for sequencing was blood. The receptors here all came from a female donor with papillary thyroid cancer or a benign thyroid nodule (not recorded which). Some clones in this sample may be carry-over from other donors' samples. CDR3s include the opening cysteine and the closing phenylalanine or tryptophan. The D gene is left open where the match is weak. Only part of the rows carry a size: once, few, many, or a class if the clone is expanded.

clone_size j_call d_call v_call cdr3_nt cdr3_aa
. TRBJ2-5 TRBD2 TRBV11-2 TGTGCCAGCAGCTTAGGCTCGGGAGGACCAGAGACCCAGTACTTC CASSLGSGGPETQYF
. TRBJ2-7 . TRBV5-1 TGCGCCAGCAGCCAGGATGGGTCCTACAGCGAGCAGTACTTC CASSQDGSYSEQYF
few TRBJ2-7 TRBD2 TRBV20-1 TGCAGTGCAGGCTCTAGCGGCCGCTTCTCCTACGAGCAGTACTTC CSAGSSGRFSYEQYF
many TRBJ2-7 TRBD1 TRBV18 TGTGCCAGCTCACGGGGACAGGGGAGCTCCTACGAGCAGTACTTC CASSRGQGSSYEQYF
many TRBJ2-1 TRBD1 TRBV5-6 TGTGCCAGCAGCTTCAAACCGACAGGGGAATTTAGGAATGAGCAGTTCTTC CASSFKPTGEFRNEQFF
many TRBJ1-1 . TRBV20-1 TGCAGTGCCCCACGGCGGGTGGACACTGAAGCTTTCTTT CSAPRRVDTEAFF
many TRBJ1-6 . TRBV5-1 TGCGCCAGCAGCTTGGCTGTTGGGGTCGGTTCACCCCTCCACTTT CASSLAVGVGSPLHF
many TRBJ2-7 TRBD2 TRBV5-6 TGTGCCAGCAGTTTACCCGGGACTAGTAACGAGCAGTACTTC CASSLPGTSNEQYF
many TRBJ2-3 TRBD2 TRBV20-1 TGCAGTGCTAGAGCGACCCCTGGAGCGACTAGCGGTTCCACAGATACGCAGTATTTT CSARATPGATSGSTDTQYF
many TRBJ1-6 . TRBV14 TGTGCCAGCAGCGGAACCAGAAATTCACCCCTCCACTTT CASSGTRNSPLHF
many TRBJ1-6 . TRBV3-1 TGTGCCAGCAGCCGCGAGGACAGCGGGAATTCACCCCTCCACTTT CASSREDSGNSPLHF
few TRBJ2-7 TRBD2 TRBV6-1 TGTGCCATTCTTGGGGAAACTAGCGGGATGACCTACGAGCAGTACTTC CAILGETSGMTYEQYF
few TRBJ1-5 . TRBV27 TGTGCCAGCAGTTTAATAGGGGCAGACCAGCCCCAGCATTTT CASSLIGADQPQHF
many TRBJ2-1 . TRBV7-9 TGTGCCAGCAGCCCGCCTCTTGCCTCACGGACGTTGGACAATGAGCAGTTCTTC CASSPPLASRTLDNEQFF
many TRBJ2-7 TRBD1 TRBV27 TGTGCCAGCAGTTACCGGGACAGGCTGTTTTACGAGCAGTACTTC CASSYRDRLFYEQYF
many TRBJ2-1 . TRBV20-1 TGCAGTGCTAGACCCCACCATCTGAGCTCCTACAATGAGCAGTTCTTC CSARPHHLSSYNEQFF
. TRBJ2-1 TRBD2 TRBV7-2 TGTGCCAGCAGCTTAGCCTACACCGGGACGGGGGGTCCTGAGCAGTTCTTC CASSLAYTGTGGPEQFF
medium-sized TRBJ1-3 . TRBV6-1 TGTGCCAGCAGTGAAGATTTTTGGCAAAACTCTGGAAACACCATATATTTT CASSEDFWQNSGNTIYF
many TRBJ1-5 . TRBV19 TGTGCCAGTGGAAGGGCCCTACTATATAGCAATCAGCCCCAGCATTTT CASGRALLYSNQPQHF
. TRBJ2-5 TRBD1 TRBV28 TGTGCCAGCAGTTTGGTTGGACAGGGCCAAGAGACCCAGTACTTC CASSLVGQGQETQYF
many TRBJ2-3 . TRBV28 TGTGCCAGCAGTCCGTGGTCATTGGGAGTGGGTGCAGATACGCAGTATTTT CASSPWSLGVGADTQYF
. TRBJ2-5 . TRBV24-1 TGTGCCACCAGTATCCTAGATGGGGGCGGGGAAGAGACCCAGTACTTC CATSILDGGGEETQYF
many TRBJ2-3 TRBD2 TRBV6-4 TGTGCCAGCATCCTACTAGCGGGAGGGCCAGGGAGACGCACAGATACGCAGTATTTT CASILLAGGPGRRTDTQYF
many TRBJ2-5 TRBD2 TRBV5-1 TGCGCCAGCAGCACCCGGACTAGCGGGATTGGGGAGACCCAGTACTTC CASSTRTSGIGETQYF
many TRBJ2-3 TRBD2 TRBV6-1 TGTGCCAGCAGAGAGAGACTAGCGGGAGGGCCGGATACGCAGTATTTT CASRERLAGGPDTQYF
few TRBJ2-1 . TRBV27 TGTGCCAGCAGTTTAAAAGTCGGACAGTTGTACAATGAGCAGTTCTTC CASSLKVGQLYNEQFF
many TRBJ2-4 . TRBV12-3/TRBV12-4 TGTGCCAGCAGTCAAAACAGCCCCGCCAAAAACATTCAGTACTTC CASSQNSPAKNIQYF
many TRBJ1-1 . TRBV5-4 TGTGCCAGCATAGAACAGGGGAACACTGAAGCTTTCTTT CASIEQGNTEAFF
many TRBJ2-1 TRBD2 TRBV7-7 TGTGCTAGCAGCTTGGGTTATTCTAGCGGCTACAATGAGCAGTTCTTC CASSLGYSSGYNEQFF
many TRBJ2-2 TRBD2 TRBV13 TGTGCCAGCAGCTTCCCCGGGACTAGCGGGAGGGGGGCTCACACCGGGGAGCTGTTTTTT CASSFPGTSGRGAHTGELFF
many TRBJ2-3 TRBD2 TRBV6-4 TGTGCCAGCAGTGAAACGGGACTAGCGGGACCAGATACGCAGTATTTT CASSETGLAGPDTQYF
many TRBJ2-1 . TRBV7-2 TGTGCCAGCAGCTTAGAATTAGGGCCGAGGGTGCAGTTCTTC CASSLELGPRVQFF
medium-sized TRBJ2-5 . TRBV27 TGTGCCAGCAGCTCGGAGGGCCATGAGACCCAGTACTTC CASSSEGHETQYF